This TCR beta chain originates from a study of T cells after yellow fever vaccination. This clonotype was seen many times. In TCRdb, the 5' RACE reads were re-called with MiXCR into one record per CDR3 protein. The sample carries some 220,000 distinct CDR3 sequences, more than 3% recorded once. V gave up 11 bases and J gave up 0 bases; unmatched junction bases: 7. The CDR3 runs 14 residues. Looked up from germline, CDR1 is SEHNR and CDR2 is FQNEAQ (reference sequence). This receptor was identified in a man aged 18 to 29 who received the YFV17D yellow fever vaccine. Material: CD4+ T cells sorted from PBMCs, obtained 10 days after the yellow fever booster vaccination. This chain uses TRBV7-9 with TRBJ2-3, with TRBD1 identical over 8 bases. In nucleotides, the CDR3 is TGTGCCGGCACCCGGACAGGGAGCACAGATACGCAGTATTTT. Protein product: CAGTRTGSTDTQYF.